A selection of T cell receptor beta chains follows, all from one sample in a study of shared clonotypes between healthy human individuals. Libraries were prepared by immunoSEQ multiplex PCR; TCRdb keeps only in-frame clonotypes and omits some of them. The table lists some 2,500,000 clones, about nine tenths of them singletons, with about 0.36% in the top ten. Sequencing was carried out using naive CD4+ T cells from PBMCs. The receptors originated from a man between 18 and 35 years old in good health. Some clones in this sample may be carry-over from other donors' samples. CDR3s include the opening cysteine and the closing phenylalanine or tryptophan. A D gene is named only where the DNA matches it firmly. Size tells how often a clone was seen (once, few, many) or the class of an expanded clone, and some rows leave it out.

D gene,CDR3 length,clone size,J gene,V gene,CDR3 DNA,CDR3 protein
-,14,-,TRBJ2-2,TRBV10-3,TGTGCCATCAGTATCCGGGAGACAACCGGGGAGCTGTTTTTT,CAISIRETTGELFF
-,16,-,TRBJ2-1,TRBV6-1,TGTGCCAGCAGTGAATTCGGCGCCAGGGTGTACAATGAGCAGTTCTTC,CASSEFGARVYNEQFF
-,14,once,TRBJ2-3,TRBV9,TGTGCCAGCAGCGTAGCGGCAAGCACAGATACGCAGTATTTT,CASSVAASTDTQYF
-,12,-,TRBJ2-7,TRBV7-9,TGTGCCAGCAGCCTCCGTATCTACGAGCAGTACTTC,CASSLRIYEQYF
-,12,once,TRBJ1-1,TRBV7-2,TGTGCCAGCAGACCGGGGGGGACTGAAGCTTTCTTT,CASRPGGTEAFF
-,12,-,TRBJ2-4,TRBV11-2,TGTGCCAGCCGAGCGGCCAAAAACATTCAGTACTTC,CASRAAKNIQYF
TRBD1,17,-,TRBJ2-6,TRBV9,TGTGCCAGCAGCAACCGGGACAGGGTGTCTGGGGCCAACGTCCTGACTTTC,CASSNRDRVSGANVLTF
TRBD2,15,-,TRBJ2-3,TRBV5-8,TGTGCCAGCAGCTTATTAGCGGGGTTCATGGATACGCAGTATTTT,CASSLLAGFMDTQYF
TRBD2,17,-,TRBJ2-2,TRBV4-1,TGCGCCAGCAGCCAAGTTAGGCTAGCGGGAGAGACCGGGGAGCTGTTTTTT,CASSQVRLAGETGELFF
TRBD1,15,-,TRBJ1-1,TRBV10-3,TGTGCCATCAGCAGGACAGGGACAATGAACACTGAAGCTTTCTTT,CAISRTGTMNTEAFF
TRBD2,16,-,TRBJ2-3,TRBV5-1,TGCGCCAGCAGCTTGCCTAGCGGGGGGGCAACAGATACGCAGTATTTT,CASSLPSGGATDTQYF
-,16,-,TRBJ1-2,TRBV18,TGTGCCAGCTCACCGGTAGCCGGTTCGGGAGTCTATGGCTACACCTTC,CASSPVAGSGVYGYTF
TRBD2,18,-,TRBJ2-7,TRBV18,TGTGCCAGCTCACCACGGACCGGGACTAGCGGGACCATCTACGAGCAGTACTTC,CASSPRTGTSGTIYEQYF
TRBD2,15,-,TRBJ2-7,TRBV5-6,TGTGCCAGCAGCGTGAGCGGGGCTAGCTCCTACGAGCAGTACTTC,CASSVSGASSYEQYF
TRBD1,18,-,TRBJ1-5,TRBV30,TGTGCCTGGAGTGTCCGGGACAGGGGGACCTATAGCAATCAGCCCCAGCATTTT,CAWSVRDRGTYSNQPQHF
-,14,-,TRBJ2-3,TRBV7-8,TGTGCCAGCAGCTTAGGAGGGACCGGAGATACGCAGTATTTT,CASSLGGTGDTQYF
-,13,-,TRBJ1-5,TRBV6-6,TGTGCCAGCAGGCCGGACAGTTATCAGCCCCAGCATTTT,CASRPDSYQPQHF
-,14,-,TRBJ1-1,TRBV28,TGTGCCAGCAGTTACCCAATGGGAGGCACTGAAGCTTTCTTT,CASSYPMGGTEAFF
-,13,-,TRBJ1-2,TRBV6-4,TGTGCCAGCAGTAAAGGGGTTAACTATGGCTACACCTTC,CASSKGVNYGYTF
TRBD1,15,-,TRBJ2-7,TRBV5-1,TGCGCCAGCAGCTTGGCCGGGACAGGGCTCTACGAGCAGTACTTC,CASSLAGTGLYEQYF
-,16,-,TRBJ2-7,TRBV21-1,TGTGCCAGCAGCAAAAGGGGATTAGCGGGAAACTACGAGCAGTACTTC,CASSKRGLAGNYEQYF
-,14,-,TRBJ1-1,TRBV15,TGTGCCACCAGCAGAGATCGGGGAGGGGGTGAAGCTTTCTTT,CATSRDRGGGEAFF
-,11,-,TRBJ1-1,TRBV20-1,TGCAGTGCCCTGTCCCGGACTGAAGCTTTCTTT,CSALSRTEAFF
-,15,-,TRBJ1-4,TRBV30,TGTGCCTGGAGTCGCTACTCGGCCAATAATGAAAAACTGTTTTTT,CAWSRYSANNEKLFF
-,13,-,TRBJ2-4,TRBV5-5,TGTGCCAGCAGCTTAGCGGCACAGGACATTCAGTACTTC,CASSLAAQDIQYF
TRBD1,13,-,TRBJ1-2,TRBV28,TGTGCCAGCAGATCCGGGACAGACTATGGCTACACCTTC,CASRSGTDYGYTF
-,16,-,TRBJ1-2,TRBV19,TGTGCCAGTAGTATCACCCATACACAGGGAAGGAATGGCTACACCTTC,CASSITHTQGRNGYTF
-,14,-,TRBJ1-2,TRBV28,TGTGCCAGCAGTTTGGGAGGGAACAACTATGGCTACACCTTC,CASSLGGNNYGYTF
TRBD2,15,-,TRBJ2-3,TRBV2,TGTGCCAGCATTCCCTTGGGACTAGCGGGAGATACGCAGTATTTT,CASIPLGLAGDTQYF
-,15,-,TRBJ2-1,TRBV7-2,TGTGCCAGCAGCGGACAATTGAGCTCCTACAATGAGCAGTTCTTC,CASSGQLSSYNEQFF
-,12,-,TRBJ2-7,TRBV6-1,TGTGCCAGCAGTGCCTCCTGGGTCGAGCAGTACTTC,CASSASWVEQYF
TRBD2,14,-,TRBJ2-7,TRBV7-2,TGTGCCAGCAGCTTGGGACTAGGGAACTACGAGCAGTACTTC,CASSLGLGNYEQYF
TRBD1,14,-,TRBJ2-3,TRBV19,TGTGCCAGCCAACGGGACAGGGGGACAGATACGCAGTATTTT,CASQRDRGTDTQYF
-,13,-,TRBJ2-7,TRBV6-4,TGTGCCAGCAGTAAAAACCACAGGGACGAGCAGTACTTC,CASSKNHRDEQYF
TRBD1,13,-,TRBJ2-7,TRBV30,TGTGCCTGGAGTCCAGGGGGCAATTACGAGCAGTACTTC,CAWSPGGNYEQYF
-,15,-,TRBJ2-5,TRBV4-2,TGTGCCAGCAGCCAAGGGGTCTTCAACCAAGAGACCCAGTACTTC,CASSQGVFNQETQYF
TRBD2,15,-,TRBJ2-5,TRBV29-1,TGCAGCGTGGCCGGACTAGCGGGTTACCAAGAGACCCAGTACTTC,CSVAGLAGYQETQYF
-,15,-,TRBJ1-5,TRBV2,TGTGCCAGCTGCCTCACAGGGACGAACAATCAGCCCCAGCATTTT,CASCLTGTNNQPQHF
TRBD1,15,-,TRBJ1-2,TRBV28,TGTGCCAGCACCACCGGGACAGCAATAACCGATGGCTACACCTTC,CASTTGTAITDGYTF
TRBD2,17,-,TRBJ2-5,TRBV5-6,TGTGCCAGCAGCTGGCGGGTTGTTACTAGCGGGCAAGAGACCCAGTACTTC,CASSWRVVTSGQETQYF
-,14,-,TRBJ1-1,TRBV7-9,TGTGCCAGCAGCTCCCAAGGGGGAGAAACTGAAGCTTTCTTT,CASSSQGGETEAFF
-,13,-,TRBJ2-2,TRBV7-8,TGTGCCAGCCAGCGGGCGCTCACCGGGGAGCTGTTTTTT,CASQRALTGELFF
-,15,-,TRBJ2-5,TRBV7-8,TGTGCCAGCAGCTTAGGGCAGGGGAGGGGAGAGACCCAGTACTTC,CASSLGQGRGETQYF
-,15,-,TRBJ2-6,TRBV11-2,TGTGCCAGCAGCCCTACCCGCACTGGGGCCAACGTCCTGACTTTC,CASSPTRTGANVLTF
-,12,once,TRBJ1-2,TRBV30,TGTGCCTGGAGTGTCAGGAACTATGGCTACACCTTC,CAWSVRNYGYTF
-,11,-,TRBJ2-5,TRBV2,TGTGCCAGCAGTGAAGAGGGGACCCAGTACTTC,CASSEEGTQYF
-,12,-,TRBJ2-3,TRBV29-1,TGCAGCGCCAGGCGTGACACAGATACGCAGTATTTT,CSARRDTDTQYF
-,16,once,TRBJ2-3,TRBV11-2,TGTGCCAGCAGCGTAGGGGGGGGCAGGGGTTCAGATACGCAGTATTTT,CASSVGGGRGSDTQYF
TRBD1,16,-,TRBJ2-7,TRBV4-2,TGTGCCAGCAGCCAAGATGGGGACAGAATCTCCTACGAGCAGTACTTC,CASSQDGDRISYEQYF